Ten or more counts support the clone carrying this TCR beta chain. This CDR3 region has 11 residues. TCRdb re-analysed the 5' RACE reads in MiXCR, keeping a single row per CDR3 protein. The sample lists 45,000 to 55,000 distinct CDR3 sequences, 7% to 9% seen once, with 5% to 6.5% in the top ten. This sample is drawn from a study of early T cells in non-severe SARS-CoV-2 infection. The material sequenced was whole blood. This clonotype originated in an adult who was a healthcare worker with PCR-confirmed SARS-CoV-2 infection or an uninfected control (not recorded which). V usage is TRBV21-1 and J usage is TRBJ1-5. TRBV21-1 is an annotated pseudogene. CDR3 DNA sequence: TGTGCCAGTCCTGGGGATCAGCCCCAGCATTTT. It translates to CASPGDQPQHF.